The 21 T cell receptor beta chains listed next were all sequenced from one sample in a study of blood T cell repertoires in COVID-19. Measured with immunoSEQ multiplex PCR; TCRdb has only the in-frame clones, and not every one. The sample has around 130,000 clones; around 76% are singletons. Material: peripheral blood. The source of these receptors is a human donor in a cohort sampled during active COVID-19.

The genes are TRBV6-5 and TRBJ1-2; D call uncertain. This CDR3 region has 16 residues. The V and J ends lost 0 bases and 5 bases respectively, with 16 bases between them. Germline V gene data show CDR1 as MNHEY and CDR2 as SVGAGI. Here the CDR3 reads CASSYSGGRRAYGYTF. The CDR3 bases are TGTGCCAGCAGTTACTCGGGTGGGAGGAGGGCTTATGGCTACACCTTC.

The chain is built from TRBV7-9 and TRBJ2-7, with 7 bases aligning to TRBD1. V lost 5 bases, J lost 2 bases, and 3 bases stayed unmatched. The CDR3 sequence is 13 residues long. Germline V lookup: CDR1 SEHNR, CDR2 FQNEAQ (reference sequence). CDR3 sequence (DNA): TGTGCCAGCAGCACAGGGGAAGCCTACGAGCAGTACTTC. Translated: CASSTGEAYEQYF.

The V and J genes are TRBV28 and TRBJ1-1, with D maybe TRBD1 (5 bases). The V gene lost 7 bases and the J gene lost 0 bases, with 21 bases spanning the gap. The CDR3 covers 17 residues. Germline CDR1 MDHEN, CDR2 SYDVKM. CDR3 loop: CASTSRRGGGVNTEAFF. In DNA, the CDR3 is TGTGCCAGCACATCCCGACGGGGTGGGGGGGTGAACACTGAAGCTTTCTTT. The variable domain in full, completed from reference TRBV28 and TRBJ1-1, reads DVKVTQSSRYLVKRTGEKVFLECVQDMDHENMFWYRQDPGLGLRLIYFSYDVKMKEKGDIPEGYSVSREKKERFSLILESASTNQTSMYLCASTSRRGGGVNTEAFFGQGTRLTVV.

The genes are TRBV5-1 and TRBJ1-6, with D possibly TRBD1 on 6 matching bases. CDR1 and CDR2 from the germline V gene are SGHRS and YFSETQ. The CDR3 contains 16 residues. V lost 4 bases and J 7 bases, leaving 18 bases between the germline ends. As DNA, the CDR3 is TGCGCCAGCAGCGCACAGACAGGCGGTATGAATTCACCCCTCCACTTT. It codes for CASSAQTGGMNSPLHF.

The chain uses TRBV3-1 (or the pseudogene TRBV3-2) and TRBJ2-3, with TRBD2 matching 7 bases. Germline V gene lookup returns CDR1 LGHDT and CDR2 YNNKEL (reference sequence). The CDR3 loop spans 16 amino acids. With 1 base clipped from V and 2 bases from J, the junction kept 6 bases outside the gene matches. The CDR3 DNA is TGTGCCAGCAGCCAAGTGGGGGGGGAGATCACAGATACGCAGTATTTT. It yields the protein CASSQVGGEITDTQYF.

V gene TRBV10-2 combines with J gene TRBJ2-1; the match to TRBD2 covers 14 bases. Germline V gives CDR1 WSHSY, CDR2 SAAADI. J was trimmed by 8 bases and V by 6 bases; bases with no gene match: 3. The CDR3 has 14 residues. Written as DNA, the CDR3 is TGCGCCAGCAGGGGGACTAGCGGGGGCTATGAGCAGTTCTTC. Residues: CASRGTSGGYEQFF.

The chain links TRBV11-2 to TRBJ2-7, with TRBD1 matching 9 bases. The CDR3 consists of 15 residues. V was pared by 2 bases and J by 1 base, with 3 bases of the junction left unmatched. Germline V CDR1 and CDR2: SGHAT, FQNNGV. CDR3 amino acids: CASSLRDRVSYEQYF. CDR3 bases: TGTGCCAGCAGCTTACGGGACAGGGTGTCCTACGAGCAGTACTTC.

This clone was observed once. The genes are TRBV7-8 and TRBJ2-7; D is undetermined. CDR1 and CDR2 (germline): SGHVS, FQNEAQ. V dropped 4 bases and J dropped 3 bases, with 10 bases sitting between them. CDR3 length: 13 amino acids. This CDR3 is CASSSQTYYEQYF. The CDR3 nucleotides are TGTGCCAGCAGCTCCCAAACCTACTACGAGCAGTACTTC.

This clone was counted a few times. The J gene is TRBJ1-2, the V gene TRBV20-1, with D perhaps matching TRBD1 (6 bases). Trimming removed 3 bases from V and 4 bases from J, with 18 bases in between. This CDR3 region has 15 residues. Germline CDR1 DFQATT, CDR2 SNEGSKA (reference sequence). The CDR3 spells CSASRDTAPFYGYTF. CDR3 DNA: TGCAGTGCTAGTCGGGACACCGCGCCCTTCTATGGCTACACCTTC.

The V gene is TRBV27, the J gene TRBJ2-1; 7 bases match TRBD1. Germline CDR1 MNHEY, CDR2 SMNVEV (reference sequence). After removal of 6 bases from V and 3 bases from J, the junction contained 11 bases not matched to a gene. This CDR3 is 16 amino acids long. The CDR3 DNA follows: TGTGCCAGCAGCCCTTATAGGGGGCTCTACTACAATGAGCAGTTCTTC. It translates to CASSPYRGLYYNEQFF.

This clone appeared once. The chain recombines TRBV7-6 with TRBJ2-3, with D possibly TRBD2 on 7 matching bases. Trimming removed 4 bases at V and 6 bases at J, with 17 bases between. The V gene's germline CDR1 is SGHVS and CDR2 FNYEAQ. The CDR3 extends over 15 amino acids. For the CDR3, the DNA is TGTGCCAGCAGCTCCCGAGGGGGGGGGCGGGATACGCAGTATTTT. Its translation: CASSSRGGGRDTQYF.

The V call is TRBV6-1, the J call TRBJ1-1; 7 nucleotides match TRBD1. This CDR3 comprises 17 residues. Germline V CDR1 and CDR2: MNHNS, SASEGT. V lost 2 bases to trimming and J lost 3 bases; unmatched junction nucleotides: 12. The CDR3 protein is CASSETGWGTDYTEAFF. The CDR3 DNA sequence: TGTGCCAGCAGTGAAACGGGTTGGGGGACAGATTACACTGAAGCTTTCTTT.

The genes are TRBV4-2 and TRBJ2-7, with D possibly matching TRBD1 (5 bases). CDR3 size: 14 residues. The V gene's germline CDR1 is LGHNA and CDR2 YNFKEQ. V shed 2 bases and J shed 2 bases, with 10 bases lying between them. CDR3 amino acids: CASSQQDTTYEQYF. CDR3 DNA sequence: TGTGCCAGCAGCCAACAGGACACTACCTACGAGCAGTACTTC.

The chain couples TRBV30 to TRBJ1-2; D is uncertain. The CDR3 extends over 13 amino acids. Per the germline V gene, CDR1 is GTSNPN and CDR2 is SVGIG (reference sequence). V was trimmed by 2 bases and J by 0 bases, leaving 7 bases between them. CDR3 DNA: TGTGCCTGGAGTATGAGAGCTAACTATGGCTACACCTTC. Its translation is CAWSMRANYGYTF.

This clone showed up just a few times. The rearrangement joins TRBV6-5 to TRBJ1-1; no firm D call. V gave up 2 bases and J gave up 1 base, with 8 bases separating them. Looked up from germline, CDR1 is MNHEY and CDR2 is SVGAGI. The CDR3 consists of 14 residues. In DNA form, the CDR3 reads TGTGCCAGCAGTTACGAAACTTCGAACACTGAAGCTTTCTTT. It translates to CASSYETSNTEAFF.

This rearrangement joins TRBV10-3 to TRBJ2-2; D not certain. V lost 2 bases and J 0 bases, leaving 10 bases between the germline ends. Germline loops: CDR1 ENHRY, CDR2 SYGVKD. CDR3 length: 16 residues. In DNA, the CDR3 is TGTGCCATCAGTGAGCGTTTGTTCGCGAACACCGGGGAGCTGTTTTTT. The encoded protein is CAISERLFANTGELFF.

V and J are TRBV5-4 and TRBJ1-4; 9 nucleotides match TRBD1. This CDR3 has 16 amino acids. Looked up from germline, CDR1 is SGHNT and CDR2 is YYREEE (reference sequence). After removal of 2 bases from V and 6 bases from J, the junction contained 8 bases not matched to a gene. In DNA form, the CDR3 reads TGTGCCAGCAGCTTTTTCCAAAGGGACAGGGATGAAAAACTGTTTTTT. Translation: CASSFFQRDRDEKLFF.

The rearrangement uses TRBV28 and TRBJ2-7; D perhaps matches TRBD1 (6 bases). Germline V gene sequence: CDR1 MDHEN, CDR2 SYDVKM. With 6 bases removed from V and 3 bases from J, the gap between germline ends came to 15 bases. The CDR3 length is 14 residues. Here the CDR3 reads CASRATGTNYEQYF. In DNA, the CDR3 is TGTGCCAGCAGGGCGACAGGAACGAACTACGAGCAGTACTTC.

The CDR3 loop reads CASSLGATGSPLHF. Written as DNA, the CDR3 is TGTGCCAGCAGCTTAGGGGCCACGGGATCACCCCTCCACTTT. V and J are TRBV7-2 and TRBJ1-6; D gene ambiguous. Germline CDR1 reads SGHTA; CDR2 reads FQGNSA. The CDR3 has 14 residues. The germline V and J ends were trimmed by 1 base and 10 bases, with 11 bases remaining between them. Full variable domain (remainder filled in from reference TRBV7-2 and TRBJ1-6): GAGVSQSPSNKVTEKGKDVELRCDPISGHTALYWYRQSLGQGLEFLIYFQGNSAPDKSGLPSDRFSAERTGGSVSTLTIQRTQQEDSAVYLCASSLGATGSPLHFGNGTRLTVT.

The chain combines TRBV10-3 with TRBJ1-3; the D is unclear. V was cut by 6 bases and J by 2 bases, with 17 bases left in between. The germline gives CDR1 ENHRY, CDR2 SYGVKD. The CDR3 is 16 residues long. CDR3 DNA sequence: TGTGCCATCAGGGGGTCGGGAGGGTATGCTGGAAACACCATATATTTT. It specifies CAIRGSGGYAGNTIYF.

The chain is built from TRBV24-1 and TRBJ2-1; D gene uncertain. The length of the CDR3 is 12 residues. V shed 5 bases and J shed 5 bases, with 6 bases lying between them. The germline CDR1 and CDR2 sequences are KGHDR and SFDVKD. CDR3 residues: CATSGGNNEQFF. The DNA for the CDR3 is TGTGCCACCAGTGGAGGCAACAATGAGCAGTTCTTC.